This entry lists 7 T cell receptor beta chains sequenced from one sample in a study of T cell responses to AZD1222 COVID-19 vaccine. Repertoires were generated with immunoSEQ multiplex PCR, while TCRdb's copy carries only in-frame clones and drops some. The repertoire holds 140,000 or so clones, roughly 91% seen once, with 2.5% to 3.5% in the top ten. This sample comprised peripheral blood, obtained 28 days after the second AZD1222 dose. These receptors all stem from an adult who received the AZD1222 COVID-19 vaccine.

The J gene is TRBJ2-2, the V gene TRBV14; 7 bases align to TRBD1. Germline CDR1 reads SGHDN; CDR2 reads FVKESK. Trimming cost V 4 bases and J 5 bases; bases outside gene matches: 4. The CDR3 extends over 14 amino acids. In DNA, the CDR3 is TGTGCCAGCAGCCCCGGACAGGTGACCGGGGAGCTGTTTTTT. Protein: CASSPGQVTGELFF.

CDR3 coding DNA: TGTGCCAGCAGTCCTGATTGGAGCAATCAGCCCCAGCATTTT. This sequence encodes CASSPDWSNQPQHF. This sequence joins TRBV28 and TRBJ1-5; no clear D gene. The CDR3 length is 14 residues. The germline V gene has CDR1 MDHEN and CDR2 SYDVKM. V was shortened by 5 bases and J by 1 base, with 9 bases between the two germline ends.

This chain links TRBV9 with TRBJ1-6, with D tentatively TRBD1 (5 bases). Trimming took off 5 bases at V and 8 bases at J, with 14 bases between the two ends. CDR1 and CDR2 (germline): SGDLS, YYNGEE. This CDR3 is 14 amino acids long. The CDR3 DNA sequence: TGTGCCAGCAGTATACAGGATCGAGATTCACCCCTCCACTTT. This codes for CASSIQDRDSPLHF.

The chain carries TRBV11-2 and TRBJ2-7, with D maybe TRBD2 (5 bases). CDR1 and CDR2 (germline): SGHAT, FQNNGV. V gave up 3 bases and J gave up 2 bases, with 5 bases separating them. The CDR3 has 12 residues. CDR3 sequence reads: CASSFGTYEQYF. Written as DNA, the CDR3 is TGTGCCAGCAGCTTCGGGACCTACGAGCAGTACTTC.

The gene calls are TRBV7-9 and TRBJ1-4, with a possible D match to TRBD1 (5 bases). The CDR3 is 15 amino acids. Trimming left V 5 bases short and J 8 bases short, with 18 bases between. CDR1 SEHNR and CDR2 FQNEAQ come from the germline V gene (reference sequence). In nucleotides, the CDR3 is TGTGCCAGCAGCCAAGAGGGACGGGGAGGGGAAAAACTGTTTTTT. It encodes CASSQEGRGGEKLFF.

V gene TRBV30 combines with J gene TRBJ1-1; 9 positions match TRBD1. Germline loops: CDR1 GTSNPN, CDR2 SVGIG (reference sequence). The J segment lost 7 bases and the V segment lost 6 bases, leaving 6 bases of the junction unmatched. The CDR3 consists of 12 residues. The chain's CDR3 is CACPGQGVEAFF. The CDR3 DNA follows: TGTGCCTGCCCGGGACAGGGAGTTGAAGCTTTCTTT.

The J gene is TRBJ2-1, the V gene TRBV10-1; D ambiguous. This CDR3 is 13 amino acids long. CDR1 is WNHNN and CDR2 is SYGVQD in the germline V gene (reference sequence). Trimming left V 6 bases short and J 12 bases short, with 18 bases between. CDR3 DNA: TGCGCCAGCAGCCCCAACATGAGGTCGATGCAGTTCTTC. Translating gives CASSPNMRSMQFF.